This T cell receptor (beta chain) was retrieved from a study of cytomegalovirus exposure and HLA in healthy donors. Profiling relied on immunoSEQ multiplex PCR, and the TCRdb table lists in-frame clones only, not all of them. The table has about 64,000 clones, roughly 96% seen once; the top ten hold under 6.5%. About this clone itself: The antigen remains unidentified.

This CDR3 region has 14 residues. J gave up 1 base and V 7 bases, and 5 bases lay outside the gene matches. The germline CDR1 and CDR2 sequences are LNHDA and SQIVND (reference sequence). General study findings and limits: In vitro confirmation showed a few CMV-associated chains to be CMV antigen specific. In the approximately 130 validation repertoires, about 94% of cluster scores exceeded 0, per a later analysis. Most TCR sequences were uncommon, yet certain public TCRs appeared in many donors.

The sequence derives from a woman between 18 and 29 years old in good health and CMV-seropositive. The sequenced sample consisted of PBMCs. The genes are TRBV19 and TRBJ2-7, with 9 positions matching TRBD2. The CDR3, as DNA: TGTGCCAGTACAAGCGGGAGGTCGTCCTACGAGCAGTACTTC. As protein: CASTSGRSSYEQYF.